This T cell receptor (beta chain) was found in a study of cytotoxic CD8 clonotypes in ibrutinib-treated CLL. Turning to the study itself: Across the patients, approximately ten were relapsed/refractory, around 16 treatment-naive and roughly 18 IGHV unmutated. Study-wide results and limits: Baseline-level clonality went beyond age-matched healthy donors and moved in step with circulating CD8+ T-cell counts.

The CDR3 runs 15 residues. Deletions cut 4 bases from V and 2 bases from J, with 9 bases between. The germline CDR1 and CDR2 sequences are LNHDA and SQIVND (reference sequence). Cryopreserved PBMCs were the source of approximately 2 micrograms of genomic DNA, which went to TCR beta libraries. Method: immunoSEQ multiplex PCR; TCRdb's copy keeps in-frame clones and lacks some. The data contain over 200,000 clones, about three quarters of them singletons. As concerns this clone: As yet, its antigen is unknown.

This chain uses TRBV19 with TRBJ2-6; tentative D call: TRBD2 (6 bases). The sequence derives from a human donor with chronic lymphocytic leukemia. The sample in question was PBMCs, obtained after 12 months of ibrutinib treatment. The CDR3 protein is CASSKRGTGANVLTF. CDR3 DNA sequence: TGTGCCAGTAGTAAGCGCGGGACTGGGGCCAACGTCCTGACTTTC.